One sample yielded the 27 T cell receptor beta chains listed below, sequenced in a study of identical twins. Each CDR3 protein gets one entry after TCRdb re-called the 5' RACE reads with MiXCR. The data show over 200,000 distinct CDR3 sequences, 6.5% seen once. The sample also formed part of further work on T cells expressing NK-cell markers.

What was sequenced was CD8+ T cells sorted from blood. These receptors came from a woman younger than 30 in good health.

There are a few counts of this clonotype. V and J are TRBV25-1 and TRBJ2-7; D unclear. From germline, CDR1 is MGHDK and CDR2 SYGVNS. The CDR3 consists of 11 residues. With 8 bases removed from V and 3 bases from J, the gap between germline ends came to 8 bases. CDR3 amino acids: CASGLYYEQYF. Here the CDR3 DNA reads TGTGCCAGCGGGCTCTACTACGAGCAGTACTTC.

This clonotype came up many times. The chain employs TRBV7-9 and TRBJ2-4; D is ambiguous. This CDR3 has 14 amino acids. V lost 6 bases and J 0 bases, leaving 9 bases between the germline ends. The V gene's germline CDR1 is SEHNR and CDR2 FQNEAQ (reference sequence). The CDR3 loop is CASSYTPAKNIQYF. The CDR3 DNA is TGTGCCAGCAGTTATACACCAGCCAAAAACATTCAGTACTTC.

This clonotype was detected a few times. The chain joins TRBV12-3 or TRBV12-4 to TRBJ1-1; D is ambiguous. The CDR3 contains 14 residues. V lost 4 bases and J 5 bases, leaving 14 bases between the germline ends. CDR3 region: CASSSNSLMTEAFF. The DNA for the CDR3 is TGTGCCAGCAGTTCCAACTCGTTGATGACTGAAGCTTTCTTT.

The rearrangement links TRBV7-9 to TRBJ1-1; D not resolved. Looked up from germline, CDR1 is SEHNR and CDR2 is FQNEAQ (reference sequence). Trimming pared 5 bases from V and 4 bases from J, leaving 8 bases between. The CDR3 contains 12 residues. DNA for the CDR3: TGTGCCAGCAGCGCGGGCCCCACTGAAGCTTTCTTT. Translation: CASSAGPTEAFF.

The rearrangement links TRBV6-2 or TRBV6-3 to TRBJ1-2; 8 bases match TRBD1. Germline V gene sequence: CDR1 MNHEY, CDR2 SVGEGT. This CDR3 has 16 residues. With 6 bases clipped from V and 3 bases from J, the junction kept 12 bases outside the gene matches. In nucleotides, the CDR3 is TGTGCCAGCAGAGCATCACCGGACAGGGTTGACTATGGCTACACCTTC. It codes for CASRASPDRVDYGYTF.

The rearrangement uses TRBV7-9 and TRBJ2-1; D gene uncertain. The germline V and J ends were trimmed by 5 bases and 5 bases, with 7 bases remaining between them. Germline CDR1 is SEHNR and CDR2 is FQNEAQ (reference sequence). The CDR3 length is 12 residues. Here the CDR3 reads CASSQTNNEQFF. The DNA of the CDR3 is TGTGCCAGCAGCCAAACCAACAATGAGCAGTTCTTC.

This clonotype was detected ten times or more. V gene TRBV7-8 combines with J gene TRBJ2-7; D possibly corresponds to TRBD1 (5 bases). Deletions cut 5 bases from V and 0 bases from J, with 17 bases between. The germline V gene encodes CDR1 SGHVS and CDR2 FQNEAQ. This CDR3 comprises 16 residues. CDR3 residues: CASSDSWGPSSYEQYF. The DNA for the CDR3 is TGTGCCAGCAGCGACTCTTGGGGCCCGAGCTCCTACGAGCAGTACTTC.

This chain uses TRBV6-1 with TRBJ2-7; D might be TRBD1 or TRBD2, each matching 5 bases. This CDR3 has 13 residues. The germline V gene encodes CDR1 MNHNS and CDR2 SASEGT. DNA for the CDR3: TGTCCCACTGCCAGCCGGGGACCCTACGAGCAGTACTTC. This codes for CPTASRGPYEQYF.

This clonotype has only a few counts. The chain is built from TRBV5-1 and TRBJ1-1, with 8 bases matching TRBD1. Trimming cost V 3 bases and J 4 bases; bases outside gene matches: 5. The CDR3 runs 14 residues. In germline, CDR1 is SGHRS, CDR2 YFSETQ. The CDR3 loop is CASSWTGSGTEAFF. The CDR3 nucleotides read TGCGCCAGCAGCTGGACAGGGTCGGGCACTGAAGCTTTCTTT.

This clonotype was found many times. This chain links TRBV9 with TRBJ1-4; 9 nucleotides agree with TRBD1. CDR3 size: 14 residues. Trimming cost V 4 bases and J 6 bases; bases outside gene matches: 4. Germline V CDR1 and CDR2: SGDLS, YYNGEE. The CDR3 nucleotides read TGTGCCAGCAGCAAACAGGGGGCAGATGAAAAACTGTTTTTT. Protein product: CASSKQGADEKLFF. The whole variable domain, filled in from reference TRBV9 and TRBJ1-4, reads DSGVTQTPKHLITATGQRVTLRCSPRSGDLSVYWYQQSLDQGLQFLIQYYNGEERAKGNILERFSAQQFPDLHSELNLSSLELGDSALYFCASSKQGADEKLFFGSGTQLSVL.

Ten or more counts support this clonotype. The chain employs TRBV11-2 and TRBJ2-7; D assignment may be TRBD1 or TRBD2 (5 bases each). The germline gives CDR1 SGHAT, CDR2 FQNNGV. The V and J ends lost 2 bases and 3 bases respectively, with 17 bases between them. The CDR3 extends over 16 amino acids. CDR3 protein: CASSLPPGTSYYEQYF. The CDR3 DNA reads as TGTGCCAGCAGCTTACCACCGGGGACCTCCTACTACGAGCAGTACTTC. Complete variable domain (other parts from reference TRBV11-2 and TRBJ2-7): EAGVAQSPRYKIIEKRQSVAFWCNPISGHATLYWYQQILGQGPKLLIQFQNNGVVDDSQLPKDRFSAERLKGVDSTLKIQPAKLEDSAVYLCASSLPPGTSYYEQYFGPGTRLTVT.

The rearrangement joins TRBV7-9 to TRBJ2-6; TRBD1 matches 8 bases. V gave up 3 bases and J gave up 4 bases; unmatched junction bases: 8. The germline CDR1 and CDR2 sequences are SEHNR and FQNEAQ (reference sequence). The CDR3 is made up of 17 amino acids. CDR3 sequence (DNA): TGTGCCAGCAGCTTTGGACAGGGCGGTACGGGGGCCAACGTCCTGACTTTC. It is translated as CASSFGQGGTGANVLTF. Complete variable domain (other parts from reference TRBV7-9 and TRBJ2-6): DTGVSQNPRHKITKRGQNVTFRCDPISEHNRLYWYRQTLGQGPEFLTYFQNEAQLEKSRLLSDRFSAERPKGSFSTLEIQRTEQGDSAMYLCASSFGQGGTGANVLTFGAGSRLTVL.

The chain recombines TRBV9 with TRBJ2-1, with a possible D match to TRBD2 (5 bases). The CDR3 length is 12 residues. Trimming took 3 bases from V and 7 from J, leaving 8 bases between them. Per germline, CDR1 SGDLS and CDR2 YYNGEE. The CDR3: CASSATTNEQFF. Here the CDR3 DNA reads TGTGCCAGCAGCGCGACTACAAATGAGCAGTTCTTC. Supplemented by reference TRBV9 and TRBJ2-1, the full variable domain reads DSGVTQTPKHLITATGQRVTLRCSPRSGDLSVYWYQQSLDQGLQFLIQYYNGEERAKGNILERFSAQQFPDLHSELNLSSLELGDSALYFCASSATTNEQFFGPGTRLTVL.

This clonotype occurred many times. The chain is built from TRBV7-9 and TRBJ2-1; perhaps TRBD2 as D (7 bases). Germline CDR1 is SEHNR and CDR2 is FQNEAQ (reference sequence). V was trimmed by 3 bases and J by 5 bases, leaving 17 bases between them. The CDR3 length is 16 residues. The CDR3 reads CASSFGERGAHNEQFF. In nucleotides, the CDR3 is TGTGCCAGCAGCTTCGGAGAACGGGGGGCCCACAATGAGCAGTTCTTC.

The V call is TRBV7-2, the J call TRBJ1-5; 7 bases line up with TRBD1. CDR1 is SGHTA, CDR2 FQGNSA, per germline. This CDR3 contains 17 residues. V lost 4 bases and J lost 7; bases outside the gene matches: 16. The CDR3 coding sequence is TGTGCCAGCAGCTCGATGGGGGGAGGGGGCGAAGAACAGCCCCAGCATTTT. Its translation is CASSSMGGGGEEQPQHF.

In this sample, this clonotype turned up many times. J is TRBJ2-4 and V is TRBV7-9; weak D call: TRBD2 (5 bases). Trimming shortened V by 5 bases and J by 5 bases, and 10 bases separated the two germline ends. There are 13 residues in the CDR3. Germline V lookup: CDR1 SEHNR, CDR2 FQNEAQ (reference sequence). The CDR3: CASSRESQNIQYF. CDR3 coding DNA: TGTGCCAGCAGCCGGGAATCTCAAAACATTCAGTACTTC.

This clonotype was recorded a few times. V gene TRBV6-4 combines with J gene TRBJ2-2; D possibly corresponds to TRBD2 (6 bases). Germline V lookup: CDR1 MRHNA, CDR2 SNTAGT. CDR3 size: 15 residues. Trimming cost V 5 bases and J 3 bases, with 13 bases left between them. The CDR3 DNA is TGTGCCAGCAGTCCGAGGCCGGGGGACACCGGGGAGCTGTTTTTT. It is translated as CASSPRPGDTGELFF.

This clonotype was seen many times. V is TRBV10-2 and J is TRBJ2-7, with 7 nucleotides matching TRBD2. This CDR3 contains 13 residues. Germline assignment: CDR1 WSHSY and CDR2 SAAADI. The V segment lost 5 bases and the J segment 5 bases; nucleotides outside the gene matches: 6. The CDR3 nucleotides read TGCGCCAGCAGTAGGACTAGTTTCGACGAGCAGTACTTC. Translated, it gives CASSRTSFDEQYF.

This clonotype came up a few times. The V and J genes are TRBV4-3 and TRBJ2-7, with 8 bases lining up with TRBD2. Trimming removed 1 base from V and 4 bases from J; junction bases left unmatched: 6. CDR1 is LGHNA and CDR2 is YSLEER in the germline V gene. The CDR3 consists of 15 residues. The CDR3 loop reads CASSQGSSGRYEQYF. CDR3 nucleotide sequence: TGCGCCAGCAGCCAAGGGTCAAGCGGGAGATACGAGCAGTACTTC.

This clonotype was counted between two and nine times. CDR3 sequence (DNA): TGTGCCAGCAGCCCCCGGGGCGACAGGGACTGGGAGCAGTACTTC. Translation gives CASSPRGDRDWEQYF. The rearrangement uses TRBV9 and TRBJ2-7, with D possibly TRBD1 on 7 matching bases. Germline CDR1 is SGDLS and CDR2 is YYNGEE. The ends were cut back, 4 bases at V and 7 bases at J, with 21 bases in the middle. The CDR3 contains 15 residues. The full variable domain, rest sourced from reference TRBV9 and TRBJ2-7, is DSGVTQTPKHLITATGQRVTLRCSPRSGDLSVYWYQQSLDQGLQFLIQYYNGEERAKGNILERFSAQQFPDLHSELNLSSLELGDSALYFCASSPRGDRDWEQYFGPGTRLTVT.

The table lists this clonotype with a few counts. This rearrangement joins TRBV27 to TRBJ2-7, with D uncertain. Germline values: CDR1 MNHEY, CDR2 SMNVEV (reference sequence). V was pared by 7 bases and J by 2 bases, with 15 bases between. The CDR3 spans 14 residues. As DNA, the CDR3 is TGTGCCAGCATCCCCACGTTTCCAGCCTACGAGCAGTACTTC. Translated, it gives CASIPTFPAYEQYF.

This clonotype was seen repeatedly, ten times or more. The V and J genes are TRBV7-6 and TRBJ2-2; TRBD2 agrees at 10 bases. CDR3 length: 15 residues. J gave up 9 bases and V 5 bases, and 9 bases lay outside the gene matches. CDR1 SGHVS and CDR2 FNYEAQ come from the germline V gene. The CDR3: CASSRASGGIRELFF. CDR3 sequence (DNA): TGTGCCAGCAGCCGCGCTAGCGGGGGAATCAGGGAGCTGTTTTTT.

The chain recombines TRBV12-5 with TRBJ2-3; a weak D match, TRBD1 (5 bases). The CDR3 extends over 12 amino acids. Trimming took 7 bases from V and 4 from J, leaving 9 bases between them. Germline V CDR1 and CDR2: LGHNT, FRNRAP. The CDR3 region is CASEGASDTQYF. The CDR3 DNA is TGTGCTAGTGAAGGGGCGTCAGATACGCAGTATTTT.

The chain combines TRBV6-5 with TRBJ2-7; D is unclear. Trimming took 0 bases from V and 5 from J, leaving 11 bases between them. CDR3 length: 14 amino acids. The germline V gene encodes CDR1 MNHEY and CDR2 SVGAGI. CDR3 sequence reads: CASSYSGVRDEQYF. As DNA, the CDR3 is TGTGCCAGCAGTTACTCTGGGGTTCGAGACGAGCAGTACTTC.

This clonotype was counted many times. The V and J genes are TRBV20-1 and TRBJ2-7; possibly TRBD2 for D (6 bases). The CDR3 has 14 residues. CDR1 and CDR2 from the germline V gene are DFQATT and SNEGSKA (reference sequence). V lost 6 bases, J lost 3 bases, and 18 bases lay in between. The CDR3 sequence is CSAGDSSSYYEQYF. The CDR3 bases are TGCAGTGCGGGGGACTCCAGCAGCTACTACGAGCAGTACTTC.

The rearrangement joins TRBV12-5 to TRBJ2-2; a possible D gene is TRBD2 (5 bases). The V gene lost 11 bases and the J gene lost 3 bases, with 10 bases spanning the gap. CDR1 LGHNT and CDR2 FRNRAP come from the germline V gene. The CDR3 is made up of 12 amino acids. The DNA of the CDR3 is TGTGCTTCCGCCGGGGACACCGGGGAGCTGTTTTTT. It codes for CASAGDTGELFF.

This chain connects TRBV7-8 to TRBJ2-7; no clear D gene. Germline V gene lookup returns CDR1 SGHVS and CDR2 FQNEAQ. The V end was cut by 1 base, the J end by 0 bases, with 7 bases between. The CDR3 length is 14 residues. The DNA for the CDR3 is TGTGCCAGCAGCTTAGTGCTGTACTCCTACGAGCAGTACTTC. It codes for CASSLVLYSYEQYF. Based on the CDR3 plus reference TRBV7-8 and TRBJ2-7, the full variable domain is GAGVSQSPRYKVAKRGQDVALRCDPISGHVSLFWYQQALGQGPEFLTYFQNEAQLDKSGLPSDRFFAERPEGSVSTLKIQRTQQEDSAVYLCASSLVLYSYEQYFGPGTRLTVT.